This T cell receptor (beta chain) comes out of a study of T cell repertoires in cytomegalovirus infection. Study at large: Public signatures in TCR beta pointed to CMV infection and matching HLA type.

TCRdb ran MiXCR on the reads and lists one entry per CDR3 protein. The table has around 440,000 distinct CDR3 sequences, around 10% seen once; the top ten hold approximately 10%. The J segment lost 11 bases and the V segment lost 5 bases, leaving 5 bases of the junction unmatched. Germline V gives CDR1 SGHTA, CDR2 FQGNSA. The CDR3 spans 14 residues. This clonotype appeared many times. This chain links TRBV7-2 with TRBJ2-1; 14 bases fit TRBD2. The sample comprised PBMCs. This sequence originates from a human donor in good health (CMV status not recorded). Some clones in this sample may be carry-over from other donors' samples. CDR3 bases: TGTGCCAGCAGCCCAGGACTAGCGGGAGGACAGCAGTTCTTC. Protein: CASSPGLAGGQQFF.